This T cell receptor beta chain appears in the sequencing data of a study of early T cells in non-severe SARS-CoV-2 infection. Study-level background: The sequenced material was bulk RNA from unsorted whole blood, and its chains were unpaired.

The sample holds a few counts of this clonotype. The V end was cut by 1 base, the J end by 4 bases, with 3 bases between. CDR1 is SGHVS, CDR2 FQNEAQ, per germline. The CDR3 contains 12 residues. As part of library construction, unique molecular identifiers were attached to individual cDNA molecules. TCRdb re-analysed the 5' RACE reads in MiXCR, keeping a single row per CDR3 protein. The sample lists over 45,000 distinct CDR3 sequences, around 5.6% occurring once. V usage is TRBV7-8 and J usage is TRBJ2-3; D gene unclear. Source material: whole blood. This clonotype was obtained from an adult who was a healthcare worker with PCR-confirmed SARS-CoV-2 infection or an uninfected control (not recorded which). CDR3 amino acids: CASSLEPDTQYF. CDR3 bases: TGTGCCAGCAGCTTAGAGCCAGATACGCAGTATTTT.